The T cell receptor (beta chain) under discussion was sequenced for a study of neoadjuvant nivolumab and ipilimumab in lung cancer. Notes on the study in general: Only two of four nivolumab-treated tumors gained richness and clonality by surgery. A small number of samples were TCR sequenced. Resected-tumor TCR richness correlated positively with pretherapy blood richness.

As to this clone: Its antigen is undetermined.

The method was immunoSEQ multiplex PCR; TCRdb's version includes in-frame clones alone and lacks a portion of them. The profile shows some 9,700 clones, 75% to 80% of them singletons. The source is an adult with non-small cell lung cancer. Some clones in this sample may be carry-over from other donors' samples. The sequencing used tumor tissue, collected after neoadjuvant nivolumab, alone or with ipilimumab, at or shortly before surgery.

Written as DNA, the CDR3 is TGTGCCAGCAGTTACACTGGGTCTGGCGACGAGCAGTACTTC. It specifies CASSYTGSGDEQYF. The rearrangement uses TRBV6-6 and TRBJ2-7; D is undetermined. The CDR3 contains 14 residues. Trimming pared 2 bases from V and 5 bases from J, leaving 13 bases between. Germline V gives CDR1 MNHNY, CDR2 SVGAGI (reference sequence).